A single sample gave rise to the 17 T cell receptor beta chains below, sequenced in a study of cytomegalovirus exposure and HLA in healthy donors. This PCR relied on a set of 60 Vbeta primers and 13 Jbeta primers. Clones were sequenced by immunoSEQ multiplex PCR, and TCRdb holds only the in-frame ones, with some missing. Of some 120,000 clones listed, roughly four fifths are singletons. Sequenced: PBMCs. These receptors were collected from a woman between 40 and 50 years old in good health and CMV-seropositive.

V gene TRBV15 combines with J gene TRBJ2-7; D possibly corresponds to TRBD1 (6 bases). Trimming shortened V by 5 bases and J by 4 bases, and 9 bases separated the two germline ends. There are 12 residues in the CDR3. The germline CDR1 and CDR2 sequences are LNHNV and YYDKDF (reference sequence). The CDR3: CATSSGQYEQYF. The CDR3 DNA reads as TGTGCCACCAGCTCCGGACAGTACGAGCAGTACTTC.

The CDR3 coding sequence is TGTGCCAGTTCGGGCGGGGGTGAGGTCGACGAGCAGTACTTC. Protein sequence: CASSGGGEVDEQYF. The gene calls are TRBV2 and TRBJ2-7, with 7 bases aligning to TRBD2. After removal of 9 bases from V and 5 bases from J, the junction contained 13 bases not matched to a gene. Per the germline V gene, CDR1 is SNHLY and CDR2 is FYNNEI. The CDR3 loop spans 14 amino acids.

The genes are TRBV6-5 and TRBJ2-7; D remains ambiguous. This CDR3 has 13 amino acids. Germline V gene data show CDR1 as MNHEY and CDR2 as SVGAGI. Between the trimmed V and J ends, which lost 5 bases and 2 bases, there was a span of 10 bases. DNA of the CDR3: TGTGCCAGCAGTGCAGGCCAACCCTACGAGCAGTACTTC. Its protein is CASSAGQPYEQYF.

The chain combines TRBV2 with TRBJ1-4; possible D gene TRBD1, 6 bases. The CDR3 extends over 14 amino acids. Per the germline V gene, CDR1 is SNHLY and CDR2 is FYNNEI. The ends were cut back, 4 bases at V and 5 bases at J, with 11 bases in the middle. The CDR3 DNA is TGTGCCAGCAGTGTACAGGGACGGAATGAAAAACTGTTTTTT. Translation gives CASSVQGRNEKLFF.

The chain carries TRBV7-9 and TRBJ2-7, with TRBD1 as a possible D gene (6 bases). The CDR3 is 16 residues long. Germline V lookup: CDR1 SEHNR, CDR2 FQNEAQ (reference sequence). Deletions cut 1 base from V and 5 bases from J, with 18 bases between. The CDR3, as DNA: TGTGCCAGCAGCTTAGGGGTGGAAACAGGGCTCGACGAGCAGTACTTC. This sequence encodes CASSLGVETGLDEQYF. The variable domain in full, with the rest retrieved from reference TRBV7-9 and TRBJ2-7, is DTGVSQNPRHKITKRGQNVTFRCDPISEHNRLYWYRQTLGQGPEFLTYFQNEAQLEKSRLLSDRFSAERPKGSFSTLEIQRTEQGDSAMYLCASSLGVETGLDEQYFGPGTRLTVT.

This sequence joins TRBV6-5 and TRBJ2-1; 14 bases match TRBD2. V trimming: 5 bases; J trimming: 8 bases; junction bases outside the gene matches: 5. Per germline, CDR1 MNHEY and CDR2 SVGAGI. This CDR3 region has 15 residues. CDR3 protein: CASSQGLAGGYEQFF. The CDR3 coding sequence is TGTGCCAGCAGTCAAGGACTAGCGGGGGGATATGAGCAGTTCTTC.

The V gene is TRBV30, the J gene TRBJ2-3, with 10 bases lining up with TRBD2. Germline CDR1 is GTSNPN and CDR2 is SVGIG (reference sequence). Trimming took 4 bases from V and 6 from J; bases not matched to a gene: 13. This CDR3 is built from 16 residues. The CDR3 bases are TGTGCCTGGAAAGGTCGATTGAGCGGGGGGGATGATACGCAGTATTTT. It yields the protein CAWKGRLSGGDDTQYF.

The rearrangement uses TRBV7-9 and TRBJ1-2; 10 bases are shared with TRBD1. The CDR3 sequence is 16 residues long. Germline-derived CDR1 and CDR2 are SEHNR and FQNEAQ (reference sequence). V lost 5 bases, J lost 2 bases, and 8 bases stayed unmatched. Here the CDR3 reads CASSHRPGQGNYGYTF. CDR3 DNA sequence: TGTGCCAGCAGCCATAGACCGGGACAGGGGAACTATGGCTACACCTTC.

The chain has TRBV12-1 and TRBJ2-2; the table names TRBD1, a call not compared with the DNA. TRBV12-1 constitutes a pseudogene. The CDR3 length is 14 residues. The CDR3 sequence is CASSSGTGTGELFF. CDR3 nucleotides: TGTGCCAGCAGCTCCGGGACAGGGACCGGGGAGCTGTTTTTT.

V and J are TRBV28 and TRBJ1-2; D gene ambiguous. Per germline, CDR1 MDHEN and CDR2 SYDVKM. Trimming cost V 3 bases and J 2 bases, with 7 bases left between them. The CDR3 loop spans 13 amino acids. The CDR3, as DNA: TGTGCCAGCAGTTTTGAACAGAACTATGGCTACACCTTC. Translated: CASSFEQNYGYTF.

The rearrangement joins TRBV6-1 to TRBJ2-7, with 7 bases identical to TRBD1. CDR1 is MNHNS and CDR2 is SASEGT in the germline V gene. V shed 10 bases and J 4 bases; nucleotides not matched to a gene: 4. This CDR3 region has 11 residues. CDR3 sequence reads: CATGQAYEQYF. In DNA, the CDR3 is TGTGCCACCGGACAGGCATACGAGCAGTACTTC.

The chain combines TRBV7-9 with TRBJ1-1, with 7 bases aligning to TRBD1. CDR1 SEHNR and CDR2 FQNEAQ come from the germline V gene (reference sequence). The CDR3 sequence is 14 residues long. V lost 1 base, J lost 5 bases, and 4 bases stayed unmatched. CDR3 coding DNA: TGTGCCAGCAGCTTAGGCCCAGGGGGGACTGAAGCTTTCTTT. Protein: CASSLGPGGTEAFF.

The V call is TRBV10-1, the J call TRBJ2-1; perhaps TRBD2 as D (6 bases). Trimming took 1 base from V and 5 from J, leaving 24 bases between them. Germline V gene lookup returns CDR1 WNHNN and CDR2 SYGVQD (reference sequence). The CDR3 spans 19 residues. CDR3 bases: TGCGCCAGCAGTGAGTTGGGACTTCTTATCTTTAGGGGAAACAATGAGCAGTTCTTC. It is translated as CASSELGLLIFRGNNEQFF.

This CDR3 is CASSYGGTYEQYF. CDR3 DNA: TGTGCCAGCAGTTACGGCGGAACCTACGAGCAGTACTTC. The genes are TRBV6-5 and TRBJ2-5; D is undetermined. Judging by the DNA end, TRBJ2-7 fits better; the J call may be wrong. The germline V gene encodes CDR1 MNHEY and CDR2 SVGAGI. The CDR3 is 13 amino acids.

The chain employs TRBV4-1 and TRBJ2-1; 12 nucleotides align to TRBD2. The CDR3 covers 17 residues. Per germline, CDR1 MGHRA and CDR2 YSYEKL. Germline trimming cut 6 bases from V and 0 bases from J; bases unmatched to any gene: 6. The CDR3 loop is CASSRTSGDRSYNEQFF. CDR3 coding DNA: TGCGCCAGCAGTAGGACTAGCGGGGACCGCTCCTACAATGAGCAGTTCTTC.

The chain links TRBV28 to TRBJ2-7, with D unresolved. V gave up 3 bases and J gave up 5 bases, with 17 bases separating them. This CDR3 region has 15 residues. Germline values: CDR1 MDHEN, CDR2 SYDVKM. The CDR3 DNA reads as TGTGCCAGCAGTTTTTCTCTCGTGGCGGCTCACGAGCAGTACTTC. This sequence encodes CASSFSLVAAHEQYF.

This clone occurred a few times. The V gene is TRBV2, the J gene TRBJ2-2, with TRBD1 matching 10 bases. Germline CDR1 and CDR2: SNHLY and FYNNEI. This CDR3 comprises 15 residues. J gave up 6 bases and V 6 bases, and 7 bases lay outside the gene matches. Here the CDR3 reads CASRPETGGSGELFF. The DNA for the CDR3 is TGTGCCAGCAGGCCGGAGACAGGGGGCTCCGGGGAGCTGTTTTTT.